This TCR beta chain emerged from a study of cytomegalovirus exposure and HLA in healthy donors. Study-wide points: Available immune exposure information covered CMV serostatus only.

Both 60 Vbeta primers and 13 Jbeta primers went into the PCR. Assay used: immunoSEQ multiplex PCR; TCRdb lists only in-frame clones, some missing. The data contain over 130,000 clones, 70% to 80% of them singletons. This clone showed up just a few times. The antigen is not known. This CDR3 has 13 residues. Germline V lookup: CDR1 MDHEN, CDR2 SYDVKM. V lost 10 bases to trimming and J lost 1 base; unmatched junction nucleotides: 3. The sequenced sample was PBMCs. The TCR originated in a man aged 50-60 years in good health and CMV-seropositive. The chain recombines TRBV28 with TRBJ2-7; 11 nucleotides agree with TRBD2. The CDR3 spells CATWTSGSYEQYF. The CDR3 bases are TGTGCCACGTGGACTAGCGGGTCCTACGAGCAGTACTTC.